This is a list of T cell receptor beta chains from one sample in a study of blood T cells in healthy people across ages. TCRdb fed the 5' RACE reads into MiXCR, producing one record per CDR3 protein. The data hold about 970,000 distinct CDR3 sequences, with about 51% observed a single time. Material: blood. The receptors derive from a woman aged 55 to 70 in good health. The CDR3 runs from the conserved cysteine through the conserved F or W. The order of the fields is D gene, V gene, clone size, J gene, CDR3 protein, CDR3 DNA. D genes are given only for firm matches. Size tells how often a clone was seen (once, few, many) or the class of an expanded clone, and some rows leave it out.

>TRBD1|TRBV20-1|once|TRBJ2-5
CSDLDRDSETQYF
TGCAGTGACCTGGACAGGGACTCGGAGACCCAGTACTTC
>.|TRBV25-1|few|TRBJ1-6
CASSVTAINNSPLHF
TGTGCCAGCAGTGTAACGGCGATCAATAATTCACCCCTCCACTTT
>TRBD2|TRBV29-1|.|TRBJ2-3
CSVDHGTSGRDTQYF
TGCAGCGTTGATCATGGGACTAGCGGGAGGGATACGCAGTATTTT
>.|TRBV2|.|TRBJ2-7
CASKEEGGGSYEQYF
TGTGCCAGCAAGGAGGAGGGAGGAGGTTCCTACGAGCAGTACTTC
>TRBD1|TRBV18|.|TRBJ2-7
CASSSSSGQGTYEQYF
TGTGCCAGCTCATCATCTTCAGGACAGGGGACCTACGAGCAGTACTTC
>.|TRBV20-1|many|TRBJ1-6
CSATQGRGSPLHF
TGCAGTGCCACGCAAGGTCGGGGTTCACCCCTCCACTTT
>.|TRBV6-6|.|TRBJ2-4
CASSFGAGIAKNIQYF
TGTGCCAGCAGTTTCGGAGCAGGCATAGCCAAAAACATTCAGTACTTC
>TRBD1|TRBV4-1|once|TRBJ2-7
CASSPATGAHYEQYF
TGCGCCAGCAGCCCCGCGACAGGGGCTCACTACGAGCAGTACTTC
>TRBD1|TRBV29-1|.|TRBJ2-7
CSVLNVDRAYEQYF
TGCAGCGTACTCAACGTCGACAGGGCCTACGAGCAGTACTTC
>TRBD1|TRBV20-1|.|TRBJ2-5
CSARRQGAISGTQYF
TGCAGTGCTAGAAGACAGGGGGCAATCTCAGGGACCCAGTACTTC
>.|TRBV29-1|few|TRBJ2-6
CSVEQGSGANVLTF
TGCAGCGTTGAACAGGGTTCTGGGGCCAACGTCCTGACTTTC
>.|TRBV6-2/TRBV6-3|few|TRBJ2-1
CASSYAQGIVNEQFF
TGTGCCAGCAGTTACGCGCAGGGTATCGTCAATGAGCAGTTCTTC
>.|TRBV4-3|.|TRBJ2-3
CANSLGARGNTDTQYF
TGCGCCAACAGCTTAGGGGCCAGGGGAAACACAGATACGCAGTATTTT
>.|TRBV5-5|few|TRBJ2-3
CASSSGELQSDTQYF
TGTGCCAGCAGCTCCGGGGAATTACAATCAGATACGCAGTATTTT
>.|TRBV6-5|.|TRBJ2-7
CASSRRAGYNEQYF
TGTGCCAGCAGTCGTCGGGCAGGGTATAATGAGCAGTACTTC
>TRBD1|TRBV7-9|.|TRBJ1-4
CASSLEFRDRGKKLFF
TGTGCCAGCAGCTTAGAGTTCCGGGACAGGGGGAAAAAACTGTTTTTT
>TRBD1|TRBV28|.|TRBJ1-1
CASSLRRDRDFF
TGTGCCAGCAGTTTACGAAGGGACAGAGATTTCTTT
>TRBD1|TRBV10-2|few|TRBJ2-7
CASSDRPGTGDEQYF
TGCGCCAGCAGCGACCGTCCCGGGACAGGAGACGAGCAGTACTTC
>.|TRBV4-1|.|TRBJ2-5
CASSQEGYGKYF
TGCGCCAGCAGCCAAGAAGGGTACGGGAAGTACTTC
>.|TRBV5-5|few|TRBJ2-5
CASSSGTNRETQYF
TGTGCCAGCAGCTCCGGGACCAACAGGGAGACCCAGTACTTC
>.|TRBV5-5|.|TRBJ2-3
CASSWDIGPYEQYF
TGTGCCAGCAGCTGGGACATCGGACCCTACGAGCAGTACTTT
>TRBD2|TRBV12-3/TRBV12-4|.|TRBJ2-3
CASSFSLAGGGQYF
TGTGCCAGCAGTTTTAGTCTAGCGGGGGGAGGGCAGTATTTT
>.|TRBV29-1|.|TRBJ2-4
CSVGRSVKNIQYF
TGCAGCGTTGGGAGATCTGTCAAAAACATTCAGTACTTC
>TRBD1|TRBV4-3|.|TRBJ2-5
CASSQDRGAGGEETQYF
TGCGCCAGCAGCCAAGATCGAGGAGCAGGGGGTGAGGAGACCCAGTACTTC
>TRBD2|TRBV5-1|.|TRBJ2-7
CASSLATRLAGIYEQYF
TGCGCCAGCAGCTTGGCAACGAGACTAGCGGGTATTTACGAGCAGTACTTC
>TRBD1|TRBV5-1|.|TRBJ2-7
CASCLDRGSEQYF
TGCGCCAGCTGCCTGGACAGGGGTAGCGAGCAGTACTTC
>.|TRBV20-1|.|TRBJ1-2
CSAERQEYGYTF
TGCAGTGCGGAAAGACAGGAGTATGGCTACACCTTC
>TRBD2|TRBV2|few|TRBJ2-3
CASSRLAGPGDTQYF
TGTGCCAGCAGTCGACTAGCGGGTCCCGGGGATACGCAGTATTTT
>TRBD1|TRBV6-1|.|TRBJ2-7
CASSEASTGTYEQYF
TGTGCCAGCAGTGAAGCTTCGACAGGGACCTACGAGCAGTACTTC
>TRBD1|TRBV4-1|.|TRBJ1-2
CASSQVSGQGYYGYTF
TGCGCCAGCAGCCAAGTCTCTGGACAGGGGTACTATGGCTACACCTTC
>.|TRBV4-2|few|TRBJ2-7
CASAADRDYEQYF
TGTGCCAGCGCGGCGGACAGAGACTACGAGCAGTACTTC
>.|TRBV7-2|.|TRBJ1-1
CASGYEAFF
TGTGCCAGCGGGTATGAAGCTTTCTTT
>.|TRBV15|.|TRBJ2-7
CATSRDWGNEQYF
TGTGCCACCAGCAGAGACTGGGGTAACGAGCAGTACTTC
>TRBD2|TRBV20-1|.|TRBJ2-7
CSARDPILAGGPYEQYF
TGCAGTGCTAGAGATCCCATACTAGCGGGAGGACCCTACGAGCAGTACTTC
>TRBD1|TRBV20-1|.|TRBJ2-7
CSARGTGVYEQYF
TGCAGTGCTAGAGGGACAGGAGTGTACGAGCAGTACTTC
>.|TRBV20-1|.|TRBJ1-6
CSASSGVGSPLHF
TGCAGTGCTAGTTCAGGGGTTGGATCACCCCTCCACTTT
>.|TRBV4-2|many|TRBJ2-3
CASSQERDTQYF
TGCGCCAGCAGCCAGGAAAGAGATACGCAGTATTTT